This passage covers 18 T cell receptor beta chains from one sample sequenced in a study of breast tumors, draining lymph nodes, adjacent tissues. The lymph nodes were axillary draining lymph nodes from breast cancer patients. MiXCR was run by TCRdb on the multiplex PCR reads, yielding one entry per CDR3 protein. The profile shows 150,000 to 200,000 distinct CDR3 sequences, around a third of them singletons. Sequenced material: axillary lymph node tissue. These receptors came from a female donor with breast cancer. Some clones in this sample may be carry-over from other donors' samples.

This clonotype was counted ten times or more. The J gene is TRBJ1-5, the V gene TRBV18, with D tentatively TRBD1 (5 bases). Germline V gives CDR1 KGHSH, CDR2 LQKENI. Between the trimmed V and J ends, which lost 3 bases and 7 bases, there was a span of 10 bases. CDR3 length: 13 amino acids. CDR3 DNA: TGTGCCAGCTCACCGGGGCAGGGACAGCCCCAGCATTTT. Translation: CASSPGQGQPQHF.

This clonotype came up many times. The gene calls are TRBV9 and TRBJ1-2; TRBD1 is a possible D gene (5 bases). V was cut by 4 bases and J by 6 bases, with 19 bases left in between. The CDR3 contains 15 residues. CDR1 SGDLS and CDR2 YYNGEE come from the germline V gene. The DNA for the CDR3 is TGTGCCAGCAGCCCCGAGGCTCAGGGATTTGATGGCTACACCTTC. Translating it yields CASSPEAQGFDGYTF. The complete variable domain, with remaining parts taken from reference TRBV9 and TRBJ1-2, reads DSGVTQTPKHLITATGQRVTLRCSPRSGDLSVYWYQQSLDQGLQFLIQYYNGEERAKGNILERFSAQQFPDLHSELNLSSLELGDSALYFCASSPEAQGFDGYTFGSGTRLTVV.

The table lists this clonotype with many counts. The rearrangement joins TRBV20-1 to TRBJ1-2; no clear D gene. Germline CDR1 reads DFQATT; CDR2 reads SNEGSKA (reference sequence). V was clipped by 0 bases and J by 7 bases, with 12 bases between them. The CDR3 consists of 13 residues. CDR3 in DNA: TGCAGTGCTAGAGAACCGGGTGTGGCTGGCTACACCTTC. Residues: CSAREPGVAGYTF.

The genes are TRBV7-3 and TRBJ2-7; 8 bases are a match to TRBD1. Germline lookup yields CDR1 SGHTA and CDR2 FQGTGA. The CDR3 covers 13 residues. The V segment lost 5 bases and the J segment 3 bases; nucleotides outside the gene matches: 3. The CDR3 loop is CASSDGQGYEQYF. The CDR3 DNA follows: TGTGCCAGCAGCGATGGACAGGGCTACGAGCAGTACTTC.

As for this clonotype: At one of its ends the junction is not consistent with the germline gene, which may arise from a read error. The chain links TRBV2 to TRBJ2-7, with TRBD1 matching 8 bases. The CDR3 spans 18 residues. Germline CDR1 SNHLY, CDR2 FYNNEI. The CDR3 nucleotides are TGTGCCAGCGGTGAGGGGACAGGAGTAGGGCAACGGGCATACGAGCAGTACTTC. Amino acids: CASGEGTGVGQRAYEQYF.

This sequence joins TRBV6-5 and TRBJ2-5; the D is unclear. Between the trimmed V and J ends, which lost 5 bases and 4 bases, there was a span of 17 bases. This CDR3 is 15 amino acids long. Germline V gene data show CDR1 as MNHEY and CDR2 as SVGAGI. The CDR3 nucleotides read TGTGCCAGCAGTCACCCGTCAGATGGACGAGAGACCCAGTACTTC. Its protein product is CASSHPSDGRETQYF.

This clonotype was detected only a few times. A much larger clonotype is one base distant, so this may be a read error. The rearrangement joins TRBV5-8 to TRBJ1-5, with D tentatively TRBD1 (5 bases). The length of the CDR3 is 16 residues. V was cut by 4 bases and J by 2 bases, with 16 bases left in between. Germline loops: CDR1 SGHTS, CDR2 YDEGEE. DNA of the CDR3: TGTGCCAGCAGCATAGGGACCGCATTGGGCAATCAGCCCCAGCATTTT. It codes for CASSIGTALGNQPQHF.

The chain has TRBV7-7 and TRBJ2-7; a weak D match, TRBD2 (6 bases). Germline CDR1 and CDR2: SSHAT and FNYEAQ (reference sequence). The CDR3 is made up of 17 amino acids. The CDR3 DNA sequence: TGTGCTAGAGATACCCGTCCCGGGACTCGGAACTACTACGAGCAGTACTTC. Residues: CARDTRPGTRNYYEQYF.

Ten or more counts support this clonotype. The rearrangement uses TRBV19 and TRBJ2-1; 10 bases map to TRBD1. CDR1 and CDR2 from the germline V gene are LNHDA and SQIVND (reference sequence). Trimming removed 3 bases from V and 6 bases from J; junction bases left unmatched: 5. The CDR3 is made up of 15 amino acids. CDR3 bases: TGTGCCAGTAGTATTTGGGACAGGGGCGGCAATGAGCAGTTCTTC. Translated, it gives CASSIWDRGGNEQFF.

Of note for this clonotype: A read error may explain this, as a much larger clone is one base away. The J gene is TRBJ2-1, the V gene TRBV12-3 or TRBV12-4, with D unresolved. This CDR3 has 14 amino acids. Trimming removed 8 bases at V and 9 bases at J, with 20 bases between. Here the CDR3 DNA reads TGTGCCAGCTCCGGGCCTATGCCGTGGGCTGAGCAGTTCTTC. Protein product: CASSGPMPWAEQFF.

This clonotype occurred many times. The chain links TRBV6-5 to TRBJ2-5, with D possibly matching TRBD2 (7 bases). Trimming took 11 bases from V and 4 from J, leaving 17 bases between them. Germline-derived CDR1 and CDR2 are MNHEY and SVGAGI. The CDR3 contains 13 residues. The CDR3 sequence is CASGGGQGETQYF. The CDR3 nucleotides read TGTGCCTCAGGCGGGGGCCAGGGAGAGACCCAGTACTTC.

This sequence joins TRBV19 and TRBJ1-1; 7 nucleotides agree with TRBD1. Trimming took 7 bases from V and 4 from J; bases not matched to a gene: 15. CDR1 is LNHDA, CDR2 SQIVND, per germline (reference sequence). The CDR3 length is 16 residues. The CDR3 DNA reads as TGTGCCAGTAAGAGGGCCGTACAGGGGATAGGCACTGAAGCTTTCTTT. It yields the protein CASKRAVQGIGTEAFF. The full variable domain, completed using reference TRBV19 and TRBJ1-1, is DGGITQSPKYLFRKEGQNVTLSCEQNLNHDAMYWYRQDPGQGLRLIYYSQIVNDFQKGDIAEGYSVSREKKESFPLTVTSAQKNPTAFYLCASKRAVQGIGTEAFFGQGTRLTVV.

Regarding this clonotype: This could be a read error, since a much larger clone is one nucleotide away. This rearrangement joins TRBV4-1 to TRBJ2-3, with 11 bases identical to TRBD2. This CDR3 is built from 17 residues. J gave up 2 bases and V 1 base, and 5 bases lay outside the gene matches. Germline V gives CDR1 MGHRA, CDR2 YSYEKL. The chain's CDR3 is CASSQGPSGGPTDTQYF. DNA of the CDR3: TGCGCCAGCAGCCAAGGACCTAGCGGGGGGCCCACAGATACGCAGTATTTT.

This clonotype was seen repeatedly, ten times or more. At one end, the junction sequence differs from germline, possibly due to a read error. The genes are TRBV5-5 and TRBJ1-2, with D perhaps TRBD1 (6 bases). Per the germline V gene, CDR1 is SGHKS and CDR2 is YYEKEE (reference sequence). The CDR3 extends over 12 amino acids. The CDR3 region has the DNA TGTGCCAGCAGCCAAGGACAGTTCCTCACAAGCTTC. Translating it yields CASSQGQFLTSF. The variable domain in full, with the rest retrieved from reference TRBV5-5 and TRBJ1-2, is DAGVTQSPTHLIKTRGQQVTLRCSPISGHKSVSWYQQVLGQGPQFIFQYYEKEERGRGNFPDRFSARQFPNYSSELNVNALLLGDSALYLCASSQGQFLTSFGSGTRLTVV.

In this sample, this clonotype turned up a few times. The rearrangement uses TRBV5-8 and TRBJ2-2; 7 nucleotides match TRBD2. The germline CDR1 and CDR2 sequences are SGHTS and YDEGEE. With 0 bases clipped from V and 9 bases from J, the junction kept 14 bases outside the gene matches. The CDR3 has 17 amino acids. The CDR3 nucleotides read TGTGCCAGCAGCTTGGGGGGACCAGCGGGATCGATCCGGGAGCTGTTTTTT. It yields the protein CASSLGGPAGSIRELFF. The full variable domain, in which reference TRBV5-8 and TRBJ2-2 provide the parts outside the CDR3, is EAGVTQSPTHLIKTRGQQATLRCSPISGHTSVYWYQQALGLGLQFLLWYDEGEERNRGNFPPRFSGRQFPNYSSELNVNALELEDSALYLCASSLGGPAGSIRELFFGEGSRLTVL.

This clonotype was detected only a few times. This may stem from a read error, because a much larger clone lies one nucleotide away. This chain uses TRBV20-1 with TRBJ1-2; D is unresolved. Per the germline V gene, CDR1 is DFQATT and CDR2 is SNEGSKA (reference sequence). This CDR3 contains 12 residues. The CDR3 sequence is CSASTTNYGSTF. The CDR3, as DNA: TGCAGTGCTAGTACCACTAACTATGGCTCCACCTTC.

This clonotype was seen a few times. V gene TRBV28 combines with J gene TRBJ1-6; 8 bases fit TRBD1. Trimming cost V 2 bases and J 6 bases; bases outside gene matches: 3. This CDR3 is built from 15 residues. Germline CDR1 and CDR2: MDHEN and SYDVKM. The CDR3 DNA is TGTGCCAGCAGTTTAGGCCAGGGGGCTAATTCACCCCTCCACTTT. This codes for CASSLGQGANSPLHF. Combining the CDR3 with reference TRBV28 and TRBJ1-6 gives the whole variable domain DVKVTQSSRYLVKRTGEKVFLECVQDMDHENMFWYRQDPGLGLRLIYFSYDVKMKEKGDIPEGYSVSREKKERFSLILESASTNQTSMYLCASSLGQGANSPLHFGNGTRLTVT.

The sample holds many counts of this clonotype. The chain joins TRBV2 to TRBJ2-1, with 7 nucleotides matching TRBD1. V lost 5 bases and J lost 5; bases outside the gene matches: 12. The CDR3 runs to 16 residues. Germline V gene data show CDR1 as SNHLY and CDR2 as FYNNEI. The CDR3 region is CASSFPETGYNNEQFF. The CDR3 DNA is TGTGCCAGCAGTTTCCCCGAGACAGGGTATAACAATGAGCAGTTCTTC.